The 23 T cell receptor beta chains in this list originate from one sample, sequenced in a study of CD8 T cells in ankylosing spondylitis. TCRdb used MiXCR to reprocess the 5' RACE reads, holding one entry per CDR3 protein. The sample comprises approximately 250,000 distinct CDR3 sequences, roughly a tenth of which are singletons, and less than 3% rests with the top ten. What was sequenced was blood, either unsorted or a sorted T cell fraction (not recorded which). These receptors came from a male donor with ankylosing spondylitis or in good health (not recorded which).

In this sample, this clonotype turned up many times. The chain joins TRBV4-1 to TRBJ2-7; 10 positions agree with TRBD1. Germline CDR1 reads MGHRA; CDR2 reads YSYEKL. The CDR3 totals 16 residues. V shed 1 base, J shed 2 bases, and the junction held 5 bases outside the gene matches. The CDR3, as DNA: TGCGCCAGCAGCCAAGTGGGGGGACAGGGGCCCTACGAGCAGTACTTC. Amino acids: CASSQVGGQGPYEQYF.

This clonotype has at least ten counts. This rearrangement joins TRBV7-9 to TRBJ2-7; D is undetermined. Germline V gene data show CDR1 as SEHNR and CDR2 as FQNEAQ (reference sequence). Trimming took 7 bases from V and 6 from J, leaving 4 bases between them. CDR3 size: 9 residues. CDR3 sequence (DNA): TGTGCCAGCACCACCGAGCAGTACTTC. Translation: CASTTEQYF.

This clonotype was observed at least ten times. The genes are TRBV20-1 and TRBJ2-1; 9 nucleotides match TRBD1. V was clipped by 2 bases and J by 6 bases; unmatched bases: 8. The CDR3 has 15 residues. In germline, CDR1 is DFQATT, CDR2 SNEGSKA (reference sequence). CDR3 DNA: TGCAGTGCTAGAAACCCCGGGACAGGGCTCAATGAGCAGTTCTTC. Its translation: CSARNPGTGLNEQFF.

In its sample, this clonotype was seen a few times. V usage is TRBV7-2 and J usage is TRBJ2-1; 8 positions agree with TRBD2. CDR1 and CDR2 (germline): SGHTA, FQGNSA. CDR3 length: 16 residues. Trimming at V came to 4 bases and at J to 5 bases, leaving 10 bases not matched to a gene. CDR3 in amino acids: CASSYWTSSPDNEQFF. In DNA, the CDR3 is TGTGCCAGCAGCTACTGGACTAGCTCACCCGACAATGAGCAGTTCTTC.

Ten or more counts support this clonotype. This chain joins TRBV7-2 and TRBJ2-3; 8 bases are shared with TRBD2. This CDR3 is 15 amino acids long. V lost 3 bases and J lost 5; bases outside the gene matches: 7. CDR1 is SGHTA, CDR2 FQGNSA, per germline. The CDR3 DNA reads as TGTGCCAGCAGCTTGGCGGGGGGTGGTGGAGATACGCAGTATTTT. Its protein product is CASSLAGGGGDTQYF.

This clonotype was seen many times. The chain is built from TRBV6-5 and TRBJ1-2; D unclear. Trimming stripped 3 bases from V and 8 bases from J, with 22 bases between. Germline assignment: CDR1 MNHEY and CDR2 SVGAGI. This CDR3 spans 16 amino acids. The CDR3 here is CASSYSLSGMRQGYTF. CDR3 bases: TGTGCCAGCAGTTATTCCCTCAGCGGGATGAGGCAGGGCTACACCTTC.

This clonotype showed up many times. Here the CDR3 reads CSAGSGRAGSYEQYF. In DNA form, the CDR3 reads TGCAGTGCTGGTAGCGGGAGGGCCGGCTCCTACGAGCAGTACTTC. The chain carries TRBV20-1 and TRBJ2-7; 11 bases align to TRBD2. Germline V gives CDR1 DFQATT, CDR2 SNEGSKA (reference sequence). With V trimmed by 5 bases and J by 0 bases, 6 bases remained unmatched. The CDR3 spans 15 residues.

This clonotype was counted ten times or more. This chain connects TRBV29-1 to TRBJ1-2, with a possible D match to TRBD1 (6 bases). Germline V gene sequence: CDR1 SQVTM, CDR2 ANQGSEA. Deletions cut 1 base from V and 8 bases from J, with 14 bases between. The CDR3 loop spans 13 amino acids. CDR3 residues: CSVEVRGAGGYTF. In DNA, the CDR3 is TGCAGCGTTGAAGTGCGGGGGGCGGGAGGCTACACCTTC.

This clonotype appeared a few times. This CDR3 reads CASRTGGVDTQYF. The CDR3 nucleotides read TGTGCCAGCAGGACAGGGGGCGTAGATACGCAGTATTTT. The chain recombines TRBV5-4 with TRBJ2-3; TRBD1 aligns across 10 bases. Germline V gene data show CDR1 as SGHNT and CDR2 as YYREEE (reference sequence). The CDR3 loop spans 13 amino acids. V gave up 5 bases and J gave up 5 bases; unmatched junction bases: 2.

The chain combines TRBV4-1 with TRBJ2-5; D uncertain. V lost 1 base and J lost 4, with 10 bases in between. CDR3 length equals 14 residues. Per germline, CDR1 MGHRA and CDR2 YSYEKL. CDR3 region: CASSQAVQRETQYF. The CDR3 coding sequence is TGCGCCAGCAGCCAAGCGGTTCAGAGAGAGACCCAGTACTTC.

This clonotype was seen a handful of times. The J gene is TRBJ1-1, the V gene TRBV5-1; D not resolved. This CDR3 region has 17 residues. The V end was cut by 2 bases, the J end by 0 bases, with 17 bases between. Looked up from germline, CDR1 is SGHRS and CDR2 is YFSETQ. The CDR3: CASSLTDLPKVNTEAFF. CDR3 bases: TGCGCCAGCAGCTTAACGGACCTTCCTAAGGTGAACACTGAAGCTTTCTTT.

This clonotype was counted many times. The chain employs TRBV10-1 and TRBJ2-3, with TRBD2 identical over 9 bases. V shed 3 bases, J shed 4 bases, and the junction held 8 bases outside the gene matches. The CDR3 runs 16 residues. Per the germline V gene, CDR1 is WNHNN and CDR2 is SYGVQD (reference sequence). For the CDR3, the DNA is TGCGCCAGCAGTGATCGACAGCGGGGGGTCGCAGATACGCAGTATTTT. It translates to CASSDRQRGVADTQYF.

This clonotype occurred many times. The CDR3 DNA reads as TGCAGTGCTGGGGACAGGGGATGGGGCTCTGGAAACACCATATATTTT. This translates into CSAGDRGWGSGNTIYF. The chain is built from TRBV20-1 and TRBJ1-3; 10 positions agree with TRBD1. Germline CDR1 is DFQATT and CDR2 is SNEGSKA (reference sequence). With 5 bases clipped from V and 0 bases from J, the junction kept 7 bases outside the gene matches. This CDR3 has 16 residues.

The rearrangement links TRBV30 to TRBJ1-2; no firm D call. The CDR3 is made up of 12 amino acids. The germline V and J ends were trimmed by 1 base and 12 bases, with 15 bases remaining between them. Germline V gene lookup returns CDR1 GTSNPN and CDR2 SVGIG (reference sequence). The CDR3 sequence: CAWSGLRGIHTF. The CDR3 nucleotides are TGTGCCTGGAGTGGGCTGAGAGGGATTCACACCTTC. The full variable domain, its missing parts supplied by reference TRBV30 and TRBJ1-2, is SQTIHQWPATLVQPVGSPLSLECTVEGTSNPNLYWYRQAAGRGLQLLFYSVGIGQISSEVPQNLSASRPQDRQFILSSKKLLLSDSGFYLCAWSGLRGIHTFGSGTRLTVV.

The sample holds many counts of this clonotype. This chain joins TRBV12-3 or TRBV12-4 and TRBJ1-2; 7 nucleotides align to TRBD1. Trimming took 3 bases from V and 3 from J; bases not matched to a gene: 4. There are 14 residues in the CDR3. CDR3 amino acids: CASSLIGGDYGYTF. CDR3 bases: TGTGCCAGCAGTTTGATAGGGGGCGACTATGGCTACACCTTC.

This clonotype was found many times. The V gene is TRBV6-1, the J gene TRBJ2-2; D gene unclear. The CDR3 loop spans 16 amino acids. From germline, CDR1 is MNHNS and CDR2 SASEGT. The germline V and J ends were trimmed by 1 base and 4 bases, with 13 bases remaining between them. CDR3 nucleotide sequence: TGTGCCAGCAGTGAAGTAACTGGCAAATTCACCGGGGAGCTGTTTTTT. It translates to CASSEVTGKFTGELFF.

This clonotype was seen repeatedly, ten times or more. This rearrangement joins TRBV5-1 to TRBJ1-5; the D gene is possibly TRBD1 (6 bases). The CDR3 runs 15 residues. Germline assignment: CDR1 SGHRS and CDR2 YFSETQ. Trimming left V 0 bases short and J 1 base short, with 8 bases between. Here the CDR3 DNA reads TGCGCCAGCAGCTTGGAGGGGGGGAGCAATCAGCCCCAGCATTTT. Translation: CASSLEGGSNQPQHF.

The chain is built from TRBV3-1 and TRBJ2-2; the match to TRBD2 covers 9 bases. Germline V gives CDR1 LGHDT, CDR2 YNNKEL (reference sequence). The CDR3 has 17 amino acids. V was pared by 5 bases and J by 4 bases, with 11 bases of the junction left unmatched. The CDR3 DNA follows: TGTGCCAGCAGCTATGGACTAGCGCACTCGAGCACCGGGGAGCTGTTTTTT. Translation gives CASSYGLAHSSTGELFF.

The chain couples TRBV3-1 to TRBJ2-2, with D perhaps TRBD1 (6 bases). From germline, CDR1 is LGHDT and CDR2 YNNKEL (reference sequence). V lost 4 bases and J 3 bases, leaving 12 bases between the germline ends. The CDR3 totals 15 residues. The CDR3 region has the DNA TGTGCCAGCAGCCCCACAGGGTTGGACACCGGGGAGCTGTTTTTT. This encodes CASSPTGLDTGELFF.

V usage is TRBV7-9 and J usage is TRBJ2-5; no reliable D call. The CDR3 runs 9 residues. V gave up 10 bases and J gave up 8 bases, with 8 bases separating them. Germline lookup yields CDR1 SEHNR and CDR2 FQNEAQ (reference sequence). CDR3 protein: CATEETQYF. CDR3 coding DNA: TGTGCCACTGAGGAAACCCAGTACTTC.

This clonotype was picked up many times. The V call is TRBV20-1, the J call TRBJ1-6, with 7 bases identical to TRBD1. J gave up 10 bases and V 4 bases, and 7 bases lay outside the gene matches. This CDR3 comprises 13 residues. Germline CDR1 reads DFQATT; CDR2 reads SNEGSKA (reference sequence). CDR3 sequence reads: CSAKIRGRSPLHF. In DNA form, the CDR3 reads TGCAGTGCTAAGATCAGGGGGAGGTCACCCCTCCACTTT.

V and J are TRBV7-9 and TRBJ2-5; tentative D call: TRBD2 (7 bases). This CDR3 has 15 amino acids. Germline-derived CDR1 and CDR2 are SEHNR and FQNEAQ (reference sequence). V was cut by 5 bases and J by 4 bases, with 17 bases left in between. CDR3 sequence reads: CASSPRGGSPETQYF. The CDR3 coding sequence is TGTGCCAGCAGCCCAAGGGGGGGTAGTCCAGAGACCCAGTACTTC.

This clonotype was recorded at least ten times. The chain combines TRBV11-2 with TRBJ2-5; 7 positions match TRBD1. The germline CDR1 and CDR2 sequences are SGHAT and FQNNGV. The CDR3 loop spans 14 amino acids. The V gene end was trimmed by 1 base and the J gene end by 3 bases; junction bases not matched to a gene: 2. DNA for the CDR3: TGTGCCAGCAGCTTAGTACAGGGGAAAGAGACCCAGTACTTC. Its protein product is CASSLVQGKETQYF.